What follows is one T cell receptor beta chain and its context. Its antigen is currently unknown. This entry belongs to a study of PD-1 blockade in classical Hodgkin lymphoma. General observations from the study: Complete responders had baseline diversity similar to newly diagnosed patients. Relapsed/refractory patients reportedly had lower baseline diversity than newly diagnosed patients. Patients with an early start, nivolumab under 1 year after ASCT, were excluded. The CD4+ diversity rise by C4D1 was clearest in complete responders.

Sequencing used immunoSEQ multiplex PCR; TCRdb keeps in-frame clones, though not all of them. The sample includes 20,000 to 30,000 clones, 70% to 90% seen only once; the top ten take around 2.3%. The CDR3 sequence is 16 residues long. Germline V lookup: CDR1 SGHRS, CDR2 YFSETQ. V dropped 3 bases and J dropped 2 bases, with 17 bases sitting between them. Autologous stem cell transplantation was followed by relapse in every patient, and brentuximab vedotin exposure varied. The gene calls are TRBV5-1 and TRBJ1-1; D is unclear. This receptor was taken from a human donor with classical Hodgkin lymphoma. The specimen comprised peripheral blood mononuclear cells (PBMCs), sampled at baseline. CDR3 in DNA: TGCGCCAGCAGCTCCCTTTATTCCGACGGAAACACTGAAGCTTTCTTT. Its protein is CASSSLYSDGNTEAFF.